Below are 19 T cell receptor beta chains sequenced from a single sample in a study of beta chain features in type 1 diabetes. Expressed TCRB transcripts were sequenced, since all the RNA that had been isolated was reverse transcribed. Libraries were prepared by immunoSEQ multiplex PCR; TCRdb keeps only in-frame clonotypes and omits some of them. The sample has about 150,000 clones, 7.5% to 8.5% seen once. Study-level findings and limits: Type 1 diabetes patients showed a moderate but significant shortening of TCRB CDR3s in all four CD4+ subsets.

Antigens for these TCRs are unknown. Material: central memory CD4+ T cells from blood. The source is a man younger than 35 with type 1 diabetes.

The chain has TRBV4-2 and TRBJ2-1; D unclear. V lost 0 bases and J lost 1, with 7 bases in between. Germline loops: CDR1 LGHNA, CDR2 YNFKEQ. The CDR3 loop spans 15 amino acids. The CDR3 region is CASSQDFRSYNEQFF. Written as DNA, the CDR3 is TGTGCCAGCAGCCAAGATTTCAGGTCCTACAATGAGCAGTTCTTC.

The rearrangement links TRBV6-1 to TRBJ1-2; 9 bases are a match to TRBD1. The CDR3 runs to 11 residues. Trimming removed 10 bases from V and 4 bases from J; junction bases left unmatched: 1. Germline-derived CDR1 and CDR2 are MNHNS and SASEGT. In nucleotides, the CDR3 is TGTGCCACGACAGGGGGCTATGGCTACACCTTC. This sequence encodes CATTGGYGYTF.

This clone turned up a few times. This chain joins TRBV9 and TRBJ2-3; no firm D call. V lost 4 bases and J lost 4, with 10 bases in between. The length of the CDR3 is 13 residues. In germline, CDR1 is SGDLS, CDR2 YYNGEE. CDR3 sequence: CASSPLVADTQYF. The CDR3 bases are TGTGCCAGCAGCCCCCTCGTCGCAGATACGCAGTATTTT.

CDR3 DNA: TGCGCCAGCAAGGACGGGGGGGCCGTTGAGACCCAGTACTTC. It specifies CASKDGGAVETQYF. The rearrangement links TRBV5-1 to TRBJ2-5, with 8 bases identical to TRBD2. The CDR3 covers 14 residues. Germline V gene sequence: CDR1 SGHRS, CDR2 YFSETQ. With V trimmed by 6 bases and J by 5 bases, 9 bases remained unmatched.

The chain uses TRBV19 and TRBJ1-5, with 9 bases aligning to TRBD1. The CDR3 loop spans 16 amino acids. CDR1 and CDR2 from the germline V gene are LNHDA and SQIVND (reference sequence). Trimming cost V 4 bases and J 6 bases; bases outside gene matches: 10. DNA for the CDR3: TGTGCCAGTAGTAGAGTCCCGGGACAGGGAACTCAGCCCCAGCATTTT. It encodes CASSRVPGQGTQPQHF.

This clone occurred many times. The chain is built from TRBV2 and TRBJ2-1; D is ambiguous. This CDR3 spans 15 amino acids. Germline V gene data show CDR1 as SNHLY and CDR2 as FYNNEI. Trimming removed 10 bases at V and 0 bases at J, with 16 bases between. This CDR3 reads CATAALASSYNEQFF. CDR3 sequence (DNA): TGTGCCACCGCGGCCCTGGCCAGCTCCTACAATGAGCAGTTCTTC.

The chain has TRBV5-1 and TRBJ2-2; D may be TRBD1 (5 bases). Between the trimmed V and J ends, which lost 3 bases and 6 bases, there was a span of 9 bases. CDR1 SGHRS and CDR2 YFSETQ come from the germline V gene. CDR3 size: 13 residues. In DNA form, the CDR3 reads TGCGCCAGCAGCTCGACAGACTCCGGGGAGCTGTTTTTT. Its protein is CASSSTDSGELFF.

This clone was detected ten times or more. The CDR3 reads CASSVGELTDTQYF. Written as DNA, the CDR3 is TGTGCCAGCAGCGTGGGAGAGCTCACAGATACGCAGTATTTT. The V gene is TRBV9, the J gene TRBJ2-3; D is possibly TRBD2 (5 bases). The CDR3 has 14 residues. Germline assignment: CDR1 SGDLS and CDR2 YYNGEE. Trimming shortened V by 2 bases and J by 2 bases, and 9 bases separated the two germline ends.

The chain has TRBV7-2 and TRBJ2-7; tentatively, D is TRBD1 (5 bases). Trimming stripped 0 bases from V and 4 bases from J, with 13 bases between. The CDR3 is 15 residues long. Germline V gene lookup returns CDR1 SGHTA and CDR2 FQGNSA. The DNA for the CDR3 is TGTGCCAGCAGCTTAGCTCAGGGCAGGGTTTACGAGCAGTACTTC. It encodes CASSLAQGRVYEQYF.

The chain links TRBV28 to TRBJ2-5, with TRBD2 as a possible D gene (6 bases). Germline V gene sequence: CDR1 MDHEN, CDR2 SYDVKM. CDR3 length: 15 residues. Trimming pared 5 bases from V and 5 bases from J, leaving 18 bases between. CDR3 nucleotides: TGTGCCAGCAGTCACGCCGTCGTTGGGGGGGAGACCCAGTACTTC. Translated: CASSHAVVGGETQYF.

This clone was found a few times. The CDR3, as DNA: TGTGCCAGCAGTTTAACTAGCGGGAGGGCCGGCAATGAGCAGTTCTTC. It encodes CASSLTSGRAGNEQFF. The rearrangement joins TRBV28 to TRBJ2-1; 13 bases match TRBD2. V gave up 2 bases and J gave up 6 bases; unmatched junction bases: 4. Germline CDR1 and CDR2: MDHEN and SYDVKM. This CDR3 has 16 residues. The entire variable domain, with the rest obtained from reference TRBV28 and TRBJ2-1, is as follows: DVKVTQSSRYLVKRTGEKVFLECVQDMDHENMFWYRQDPGLGLRLIYFSYDVKMKEKGDIPEGYSVSREKKERFSLILESASTNQTSMYLCASSLTSGRAGNEQFFGPGTRLTVL.

This clone was detected ten times or more. The chain combines TRBV7-8 with TRBJ2-3; TRBD2 matches at 8 bases. CDR1 SGHVS and CDR2 FQNEAQ come from the germline V gene. The CDR3 has 19 residues. V lost 3 bases and J lost 0; bases outside the gene matches: 14. The CDR3 region has the DNA TGTGCCAGCAGCTTCAGCCGGGTTGGTAGCGGGATTAGCACAGATACGCAGTATTTT. Its protein product is CASSFSRVGSGISTDTQYF.

By frequency in the sample, this clone is medium-sized. V is TRBV4-2 and J is TRBJ2-3; the D gene is possibly TRBD2 (5 bases). V lost 3 bases, J lost 3 bases, and 10 bases lay in between. CDR1 and CDR2 (germline): LGHNA, YNFKEQ. CDR3 size: 14 residues. CDR3 bases: TGTGCCAGCAGCCAGTCCAGCGGAACAGATACGCAGTATTTT. Residues: CASSQSSGTDTQYF.

The table lists this clone with a few counts. The chain joins TRBV5-4 to TRBJ2-5; possibly TRBD2 for D (6 bases). The CDR3 spans 15 residues. The V gene lost 2 bases and the J gene lost 2 bases, with 13 bases spanning the gap. CDR1 SGHNT and CDR2 YYREEE come from the germline V gene (reference sequence). CDR3 sequence reads: CASSFEWGTQETQYF. For the CDR3, the DNA is TGTGCCAGCAGCTTCGAGTGGGGGACTCAAGAGACCCAGTACTTC.

The gene calls are TRBV5-6 and TRBJ2-2, with D perhaps TRBD2 (6 bases). The CDR3 length is 15 residues. The germline V gene encodes CDR1 SGHDT and CDR2 YYEEEE. V lost 0 bases and J 2 bases, leaving 8 bases between the germline ends. In DNA form, the CDR3 reads TGTGCCAGCAGCTTGGGCGGGGCCAACACCGGGGAGCTGTTTTTT. Protein product: CASSLGGANTGELFF.

This clone appeared a few times. V is TRBV11-2 and J is TRBJ1-2; weak D call: TRBD1 (6 bases). CDR1 and CDR2 from the germline V gene are SGHAT and FQNNGV. The CDR3 spans 15 residues. V lost 2 bases, J lost 5 bases, and 15 bases lay in between. The CDR3 region is CASSLSSGGRYGYTF. In DNA, the CDR3 is TGTGCCAGCAGCTTAAGCTCGGGGGGCCGGTATGGCTACACCTTC. The full variable domain, completed using reference TRBV11-2 and TRBJ1-2, is EAGVAQSPRYKIIEKRQSVAFWCNPISGHATLYWYQQILGQGPKLLIQFQNNGVVDDSQLPKDRFSAERLKGVDSTLKIQPAKLEDSAVYLCASSLSSGGRYGYTFGSGTRLTVV.

This clone was found many times. The J gene is TRBJ1-1, the V gene TRBV23-1; 10 bases agree with TRBD1. TRBV23-1 is an ORF, and what it does is uncertain. CDR3 length equals 13 residues. V lost 7 bases and J lost 4; bases outside the gene matches: 3. CDR3 region: CASNRTGGTEAFF. The CDR3 DNA reads as TGCGCCAGCAACCGGACAGGGGGCACTGAAGCTTTCTTT.

This chain links TRBV7-9 with TRBJ2-1; 9 positions match TRBD2. Trimming at V came to 5 bases and at J to 5 bases, leaving 10 bases not matched to a gene. The germline gives CDR1 SEHNR, CDR2 FQNEAQ (reference sequence). There are 16 residues in the CDR3. This CDR3 is CASSQEGASGDNEQFF. DNA for the CDR3: TGTGCCAGCAGCCAAGAAGGCGCTAGCGGGGACAATGAGCAGTTCTTC.

The V call is TRBV6-5, the J call TRBJ2-3; D might be TRBD1 (6 bases). The CDR3 is 13 residues long. V was cut by 8 bases and J by 2 bases, with 11 bases left in between. Germline V gives CDR1 MNHEY, CDR2 SVGAGI. CDR3 sequence: CASRGQHTDTQYF. For the CDR3, the DNA is TGTGCCAGCCGTGGACAGCACACAGATACGCAGTATTTT.